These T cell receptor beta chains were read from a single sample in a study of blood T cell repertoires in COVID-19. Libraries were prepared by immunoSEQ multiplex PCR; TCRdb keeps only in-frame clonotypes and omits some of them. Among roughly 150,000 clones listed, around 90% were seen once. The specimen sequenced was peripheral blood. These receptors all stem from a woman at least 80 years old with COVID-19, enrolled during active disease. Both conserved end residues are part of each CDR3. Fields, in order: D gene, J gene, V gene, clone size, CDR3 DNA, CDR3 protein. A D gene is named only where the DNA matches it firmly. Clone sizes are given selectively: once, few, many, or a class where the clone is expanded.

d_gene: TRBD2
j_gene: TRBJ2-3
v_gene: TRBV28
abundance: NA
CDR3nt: TGTGCCAGCAGTTTGTCGACCGGGGGGGTCACAGATACGCAGTATTTT
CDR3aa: CASSLSTGGVTDTQYF

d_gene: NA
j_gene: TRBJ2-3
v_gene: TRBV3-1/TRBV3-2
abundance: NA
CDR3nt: TGTGCCAGCAGCCAAGATCCGGGAACAGATACGCAGTATTTT
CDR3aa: CASSQDPGTDTQYF

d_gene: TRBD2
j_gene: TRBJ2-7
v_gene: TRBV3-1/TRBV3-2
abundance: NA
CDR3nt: TGTGCCAGCAGCCAAGATGGGACTAGCGGGTTCCCCTGGGGGTCCTACGAGCAGTACTTC
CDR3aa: CASSQDGTSGFPWGSYEQYF

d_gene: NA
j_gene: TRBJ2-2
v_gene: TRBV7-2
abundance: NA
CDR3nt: TGTGCCAGCAGCCCGGTGCGGGGCCGGAACACTGGGGAGCTGTTTTTT
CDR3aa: CASSPVRGRNTGELFF

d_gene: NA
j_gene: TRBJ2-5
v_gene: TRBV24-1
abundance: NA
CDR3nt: TGTGCCACCAGTGATCCAGACAGCGTCCAAGAGACCCAGTACTTC
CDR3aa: CATSDPDSVQETQYF

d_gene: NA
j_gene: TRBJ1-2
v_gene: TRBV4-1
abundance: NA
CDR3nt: TGCGCCAGCAGCCAAGATTTAGGGGCAGGTTGGGGCTACACCTTC
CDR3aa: CASSQDLGAGWGYTF

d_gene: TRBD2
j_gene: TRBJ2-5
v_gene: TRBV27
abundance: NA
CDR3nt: TGTGCCAGCACCCCCTTGGGCGGGAGCCTTCATTCAGAGACCCAGTACTTC
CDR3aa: CASTPLGGSLHSETQYF

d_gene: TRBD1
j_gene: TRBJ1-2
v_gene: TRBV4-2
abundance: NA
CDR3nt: TGTGCCAGCAGCCAAGATACAGGGGGCTGGGGCTACACCTTC
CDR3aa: CASSQDTGGWGYTF

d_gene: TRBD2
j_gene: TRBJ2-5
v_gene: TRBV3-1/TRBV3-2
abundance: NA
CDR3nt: TGTGCCAGCACCACTAGCGGAGAAGAGACCCAGTACTTC
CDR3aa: CASTTSGEETQYF

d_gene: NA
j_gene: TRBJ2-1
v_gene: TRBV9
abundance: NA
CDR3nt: TGTGCCAGCAGGAGGGGGGCGGGAGCGATGTACAATGAGCAGTTCTTC
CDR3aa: CASRRGAGAMYNEQFF

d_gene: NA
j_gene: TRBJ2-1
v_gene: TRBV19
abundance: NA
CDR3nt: TGTGCCAGTAGTATCACCGGGGGCTACAATGAGCAGTTCTTC
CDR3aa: CASSITGGYNEQFF

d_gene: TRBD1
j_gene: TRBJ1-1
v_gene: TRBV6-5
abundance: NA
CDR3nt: TGTGCCAGCAGTTACGCACGACAGGGAAACACTGAAGCTTTCTTT
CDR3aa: CASSYARQGNTEAFF

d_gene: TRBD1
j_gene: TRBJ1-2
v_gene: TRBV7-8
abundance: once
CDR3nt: TGTGCCAGCAGCCGAAGCCGGGACAGGGGTCTTAGCGATGGCTACACCTTC
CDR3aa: CASSRSRDRGLSDGYTF

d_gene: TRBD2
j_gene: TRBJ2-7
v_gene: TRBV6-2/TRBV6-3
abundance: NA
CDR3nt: TGTGCCAGCAGTTCCCCTAGCGGGGGGTTCTACGAGCAGTACTTC
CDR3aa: CASSSPSGGFYEQYF

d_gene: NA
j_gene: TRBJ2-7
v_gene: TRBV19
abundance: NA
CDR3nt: TGTGCCAGTAGTATACCGACGACAGGCGCCAACGAGCAGTACTTC
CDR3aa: CASSIPTTGANEQYF

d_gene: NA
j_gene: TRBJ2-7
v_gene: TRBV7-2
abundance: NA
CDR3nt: TGTGCCAGCAGCTTAGCCGGGACTGCCTACGAGCAGTACTTC
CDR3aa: CASSLAGTAYEQYF

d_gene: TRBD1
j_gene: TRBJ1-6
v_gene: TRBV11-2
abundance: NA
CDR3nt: TGTGCCAGCAGCTCAGGACAGGGGGCTTCACCCCTCCACTTT
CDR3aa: CASSSGQGASPLHF

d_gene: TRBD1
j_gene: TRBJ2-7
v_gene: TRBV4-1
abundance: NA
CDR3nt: TGCGCCAGCAGCCACTTGGGTGGGACAGGGGGAGGGGAGCAGTACTTC
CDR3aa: CASSHLGGTGGGEQYF

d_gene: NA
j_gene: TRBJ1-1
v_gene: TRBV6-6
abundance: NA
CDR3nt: TGTGCCAGCAGTTACTACAGGGAAAACACTGAAGCTTTCTTT
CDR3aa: CASSYYRENTEAFF

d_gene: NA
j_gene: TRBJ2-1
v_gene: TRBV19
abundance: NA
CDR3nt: TGTGCCAGTAGTTTGGAGGGGCACTACAATGAGCAGTTCTTC
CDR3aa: CASSLEGHYNEQFF

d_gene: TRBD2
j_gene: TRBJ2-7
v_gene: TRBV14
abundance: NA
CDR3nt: TGTGCCAGCAGCCTCACCGCTAGCGGGAGGGCCCGACGCTACGAGCAGTACTTC
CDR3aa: CASSLTASGRARRYEQYF

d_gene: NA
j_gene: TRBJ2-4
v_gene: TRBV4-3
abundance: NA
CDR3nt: TGCGCCAGCAGCCAAGATCAGGGATCGGGTAAAAACATTCAGTACTTC
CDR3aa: CASSQDQGSGKNIQYF

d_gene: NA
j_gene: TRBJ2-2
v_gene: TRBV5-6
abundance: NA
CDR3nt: TGTGCCAGCAGCCTCGGACAGAACCTAAGGGCCGGGGAGCTGTTTTTT
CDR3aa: CASSLGQNLRAGELFF

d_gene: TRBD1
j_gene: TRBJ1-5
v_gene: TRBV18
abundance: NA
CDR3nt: TGTGCCAGCTCACCACAGGGGGCGGTTGGTCAGCCCCAGCATTTT
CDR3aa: CASSPQGAVGQPQHF

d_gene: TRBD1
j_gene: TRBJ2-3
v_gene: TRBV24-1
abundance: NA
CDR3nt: TGTGCCACCAGTGATTCCCACTTTAGGGGGCCTCAGATAGATACGCAGTATTTT
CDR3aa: CATSDSHFRGPQIDTQYF

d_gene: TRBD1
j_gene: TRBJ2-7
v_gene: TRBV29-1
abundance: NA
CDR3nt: TGCAGCGTTGAAGGGGACAGAGCCTCCTTCTACGAGCAGTACTTC
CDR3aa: CSVEGDRASFYEQYF

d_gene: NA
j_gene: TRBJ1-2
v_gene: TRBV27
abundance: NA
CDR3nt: TGTGCCAGCAGTTTAGGTACAGGCACTAACTATGGCTACACCTTC
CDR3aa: CASSLGTGTNYGYTF

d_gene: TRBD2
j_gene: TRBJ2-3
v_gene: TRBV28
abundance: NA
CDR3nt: TGTGCCAGCAGGACTAGCGGGGTCACAGATACGCAGTATTTT
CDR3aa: CASRTSGVTDTQYF